A single T cell receptor (beta chain) is shown here with its context. The antigen is undetermined. This sample is part of a study of cytomegalovirus exposure and HLA in healthy donors. Whole-study context: There were fewer than 130 million unique TCR beta sequences, drawn from approximately 180 million T cells, in an earlier analysis.

The PCR contained 60 Vbeta and 13 Jbeta primers. Using immunoSEQ multiplex PCR, the repertoire was profiled, and TCRdb retains in-frame clones only, with some absent. In the table there are 150,000 to 200,000 clones, around 63% of which are singletons. Study-wide points: In vitro confirmation showed three CMV-associated chains to be CMV antigen specific. The authors listed approximately 150 TCR beta chains as cytomegalovirus-associated.

This clonotype originated in a young woman in good health and CMV-seropositive. The sequencing sample was made of PBMCs.

CDR3 sequence reads: CASSRTGVDGYTF. CDR3 nucleotides: TGTGCCAGCAGTCGAACAGGAGTCGATGGCTACACCTTC. This chain connects TRBV5-4 to TRBJ1-2; a weak D match, TRBD1 (5 bases). The CDR3 has 13 amino acids. Between the trimmed V and J ends, which lost 5 bases and 6 bases, there was a span of 14 bases. CDR1 is SGHNT and CDR2 is YYREEE in the germline V gene (reference sequence).